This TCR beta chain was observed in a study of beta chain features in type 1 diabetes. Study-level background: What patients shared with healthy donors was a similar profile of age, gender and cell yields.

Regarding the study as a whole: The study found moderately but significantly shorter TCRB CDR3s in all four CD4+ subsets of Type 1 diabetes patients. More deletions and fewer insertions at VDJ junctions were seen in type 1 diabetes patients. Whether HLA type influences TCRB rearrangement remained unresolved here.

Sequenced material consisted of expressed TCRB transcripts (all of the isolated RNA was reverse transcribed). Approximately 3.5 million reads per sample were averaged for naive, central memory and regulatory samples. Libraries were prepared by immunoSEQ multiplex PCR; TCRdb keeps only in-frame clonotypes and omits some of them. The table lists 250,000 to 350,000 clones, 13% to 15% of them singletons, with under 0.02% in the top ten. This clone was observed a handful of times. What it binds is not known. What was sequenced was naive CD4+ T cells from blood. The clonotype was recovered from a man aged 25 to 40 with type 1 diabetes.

CDR3 in amino acids: CASRKQVAETQYF. The CDR3 DNA follows: TGTGCCAGCAGGAAACAGGTCGCAGAGACCCAGTACTTC. The V and J genes are TRBV6-6 and TRBJ2-5, with D tentatively TRBD1 (5 bases). The germline CDR1 and CDR2 sequences are MNHNY and SVGAGI (reference sequence). V lost 6 bases and J 4 bases, leaving 12 bases between the germline ends. This CDR3 is 13 amino acids long.